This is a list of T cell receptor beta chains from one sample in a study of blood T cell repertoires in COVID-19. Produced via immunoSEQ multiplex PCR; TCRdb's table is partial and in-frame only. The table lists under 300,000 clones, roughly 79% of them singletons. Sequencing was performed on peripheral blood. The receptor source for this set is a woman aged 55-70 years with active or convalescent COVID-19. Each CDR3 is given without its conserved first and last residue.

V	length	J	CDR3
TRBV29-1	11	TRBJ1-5	SVEWSGGGPQH
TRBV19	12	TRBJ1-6	ATGGSSYNSPLH
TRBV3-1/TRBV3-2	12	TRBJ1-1	ASSQVLRGTEAF
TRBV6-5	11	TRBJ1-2	ASKADGLNGYT
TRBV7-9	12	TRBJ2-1	ASRKGVPYNEQF
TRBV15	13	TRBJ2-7	ATSSLRQGLNEQY
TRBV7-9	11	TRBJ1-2	ASSLGRDYGYT
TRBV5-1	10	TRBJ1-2	ASSPRTDGYT
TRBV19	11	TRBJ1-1	ASMDRRNTEAF
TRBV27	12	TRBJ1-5	ASSFGQPSQPQH
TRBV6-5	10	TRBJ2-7	ASGQTTYEQY
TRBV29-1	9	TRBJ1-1	SVGTGLEAF
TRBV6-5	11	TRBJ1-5	ASIDRVNQPQH
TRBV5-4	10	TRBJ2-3	ASANATDTQY
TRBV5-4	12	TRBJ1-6	ASSADRGSSPLH
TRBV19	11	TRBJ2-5	ASSTQGWETQY
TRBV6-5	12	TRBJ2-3	ASTQWTSSDTQY
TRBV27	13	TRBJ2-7	ASRHLGQGYHEQY
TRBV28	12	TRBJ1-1	ASSLRRGRAEAF
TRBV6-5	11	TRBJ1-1	ASSRGRNTEAF
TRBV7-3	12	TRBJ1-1	ASSLTGVGTEAF
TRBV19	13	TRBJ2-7	ASSIGQGGAYEQY
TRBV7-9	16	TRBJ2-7	ASSRVVGTSGGKYEQY
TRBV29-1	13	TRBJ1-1	SVALGGQWGTEAF
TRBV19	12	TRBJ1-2	ASSPGQGAYGYT
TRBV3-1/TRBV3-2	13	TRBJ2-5	ASSPLAGGGETQY
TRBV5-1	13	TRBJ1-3	ASSLEAAGGNTIY
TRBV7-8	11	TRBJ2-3	ASSWAGTDTQY
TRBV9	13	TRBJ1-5	ASSDQDRQHQPQH
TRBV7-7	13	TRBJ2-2	ASSAGRTNTGELF
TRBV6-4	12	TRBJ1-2	ASSPDRASYGYT
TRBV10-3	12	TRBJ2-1	AIMNGGAGDEQF
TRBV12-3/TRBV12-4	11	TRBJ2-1	ASSGGLAAEQF
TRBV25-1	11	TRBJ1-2	ASNQGWSYGYT
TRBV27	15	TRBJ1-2	ASSYRQGWNNVGGYT
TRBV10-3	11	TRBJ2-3	AISEDGEDTQY
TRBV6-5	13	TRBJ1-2	ASSYPGWIGYGYT
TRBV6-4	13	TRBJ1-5	ASTFLGAVNQPQH
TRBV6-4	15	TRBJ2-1	ASSAPPQGSSYNEQF
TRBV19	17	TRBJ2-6	ASNPRRHAGISGANVLT
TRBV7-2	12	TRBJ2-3	ASSSSGVGDTQY
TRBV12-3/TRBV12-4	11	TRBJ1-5	ASRTGGNQPQH
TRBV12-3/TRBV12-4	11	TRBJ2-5	ASSLGGKETQY
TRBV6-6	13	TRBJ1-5	ASSYSGQPGQPQH
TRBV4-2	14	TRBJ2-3	ASSQGSTGRGDTQY
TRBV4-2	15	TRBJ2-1	ASSQDRAAGAYNEQF
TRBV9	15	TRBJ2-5	ASSVRGRGSGEETQY
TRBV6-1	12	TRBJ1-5	ASSEGGRPHPQH
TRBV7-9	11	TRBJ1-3	ANRHNSGNTIY
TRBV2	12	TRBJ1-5	ASSETGGRQPQH
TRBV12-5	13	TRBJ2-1	ASGLGRGGYNEQF